The 27 T cell receptor beta chains below all came from one sample that was sequenced in a study of T cell responses to AZD1222 COVID-19 vaccine. Method: immunoSEQ multiplex PCR; TCRdb's copy keeps in-frame clones and lacks some. This sample has some 130,000 clones, with approximately 88% found just once. The sample consisted of peripheral blood, taken on day 0 of MenACWY control vaccination. These receptors were obtained from an adult in good health.

A single count supports this clone. The genes are TRBV6-5 and TRBJ1-1; maybe TRBD1 (6 bases). The CDR3 loop spans 15 amino acids. V was clipped by 2 bases and J by 5 bases, with 15 bases between them. Germline CDR1 and CDR2: MNHEY and SVGAGI. Here the CDR3 reads CASSYDHQGWTEAFF. CDR3 DNA: TGTGCCAGCAGTTACGACCATCAGGGGTGGACTGAAGCTTTCTTT.

J is TRBJ2-5 and V is TRBV11-2; no clear D gene. V lost 5 bases and J 5 bases, leaving 18 bases between the germline ends. Germline lookup yields CDR1 SGHAT and CDR2 FQNNGV. CDR3 length: 15 amino acids. CDR3 residues: CASSLTLPPVETQYF. CDR3 DNA: TGTGCCAGCAGCCTGACTCTTCCTCCAGTGGAGACCCAGTACTTC. The complete variable domain, with remaining parts taken from reference TRBV11-2 and TRBJ2-5, reads EAGVAQSPRYKIIEKRQSVAFWCNPISGHATLYWYQQILGQGPKLLIQFQNNGVVDDSQLPKDRFSAERLKGVDSTLKIQPAKLEDSAVYLCASSLTLPPVETQYFGPGTRLLVL.

The chain joins TRBV5-5 to TRBJ1-1; D is ambiguous. From germline, CDR1 is SGHKS and CDR2 YYEKEE (reference sequence). V lost 0 bases, J lost 0 bases, and 3 bases lay in between. The CDR3 has 13 residues. The CDR3 DNA follows: TGTGCCAGCAGCTTGGGGGTGAACACTGAAGCTTTCTTT. It specifies CASSLGVNTEAFF.

This chain uses TRBV20-1 with TRBJ2-5; no clear D. Germline CDR1 is DFQATT and CDR2 is SNEGSKA (reference sequence). The CDR3 is made up of 14 amino acids. V was cut by 6 bases and J by 1 base, with 15 bases left in between. The CDR3 protein is CSASVTTGQETQYF. In DNA form, the CDR3 reads TGCAGTGCCAGTGTTACAACTGGCCAAGAGACCCAGTACTTC.

This chain joins TRBV7-9 and TRBJ2-1, with unresolved D. The germline V gene encodes CDR1 SEHNR and CDR2 FQNEAQ (reference sequence). Trimming cost V 1 base and J 8 bases, with 3 bases left between them. CDR3 length equals 11 residues. The CDR3 sequence: CASSLGDEQFF. The CDR3 bases are TGTGCCAGCAGCTTAGGAGATGAGCAGTTCTTC.

The chain is built from TRBV28 and TRBJ1-1, with unresolved D. V was pared by 6 bases and J by 0 bases, with 8 bases between. The V gene's germline CDR1 is MDHEN and CDR2 SYDVKM. The CDR3 totals 13 residues. In DNA, the CDR3 is TGTGCCAGCAGCTCGGTTTTGAACACTGAAGCTTTCTTT. Amino acids: CASSSVLNTEAFF.

V usage is TRBV3-1 (or the pseudogene TRBV3-2) and J usage is TRBJ1-2, with 10 bases matching TRBD1. CDR3 length equals 14 residues. V lost 2 bases and J lost 13; bases outside the gene matches: 10. From germline, CDR1 is LGHDT and CDR2 YNNKEL (reference sequence). Here the CDR3 DNA reads TGTGCCAGCAGCCAACCGGGGACAGGGGAGGGAGGCACCTTC. This gives the protein CASSQPGTGEGGTF.

This clone was recorded a few times. The rearrangement joins TRBV4-1 to TRBJ2-2; 7 nucleotides match TRBD1. V lost 5 bases to trimming and J lost 7 bases; unmatched junction nucleotides: 7. Germline CDR1 is MGHRA and CDR2 is YSYEKL. The length of the CDR3 is 14 residues. CDR3 amino acids: CASSAQTGRGELFF. In DNA, the CDR3 is TGCGCCAGCAGCGCGCAGACAGGGCGCGGGGAGCTGTTTTTT.

This chain connects TRBV7-3 to TRBJ2-7, with D unresolved. The CDR3 totals 14 residues. Germline V gene sequence: CDR1 SGHTA, CDR2 FQGTGA. Trimming stripped 3 bases from V and 3 bases from J, with 12 bases between. The CDR3 DNA sequence: TGTGCCAGCAGCTTCGGACCGTTGGGCTACGAGCAGTACTTC. This codes for CASSFGPLGYEQYF.

The chain is built from TRBV6-1 and TRBJ2-7; D call uncertain. Germline lookup yields CDR1 MNHNS and CDR2 SASEGT. V was trimmed by 3 bases and J by 3 bases, leaving 6 bases between them. The CDR3 is 12 residues long. CDR3 DNA: TGTGCCAGCAGTGACAACAGCTACGAGCAGTACTTC. Its protein is CASSDNSYEQYF.

The chain recombines TRBV6-5 with TRBJ1-1, with no clear D. The CDR3 has 11 residues. Germline V CDR1 and CDR2: MNHEY, SVGAGI. V was pared by 7 bases and J by 0 bases, with 3 bases between. The DNA of the CDR3 is TGTGCCAGCACCCTGAACACTGAAGCTTTCTTT. Encoded protein: CASTLNTEAFF.

This rearrangement joins TRBV5-6 to TRBJ2-7; the D is unclear. The CDR3 runs to 13 residues. Between the trimmed V and J ends, which lost 1 base and 1 base, there was a span of 6 bases. Germline assignment: CDR1 SGHDT and CDR2 YYEEEE. The CDR3, as DNA: TGTGCCAGCAGCTTGCGGAGATCCTACGAGCAGTACTTC. Amino acid sequence: CASSLRRSYEQYF.

The chain recombines TRBV19 with TRBJ1-3; D is ambiguous. V was clipped by 5 bases and J by 2 bases, with 13 bases between them. CDR1 LNHDA and CDR2 SQIVND come from the germline V gene (reference sequence). The CDR3 contains 15 residues. The CDR3 DNA is TGTGCCAGTAGTTTCGACCCCTCGACTGGAAACACCATATATTTT. It encodes CASSFDPSTGNTIYF.

This clone came up once. The CDR3 DNA reads as TGCGCCAGCAGCTTGGTGACAGGGAAGTTAGATACGCAGTATTTT. As protein: CASSLVTGKLDTQYF. The V call is TRBV5-1, the J call TRBJ2-3; 7 bases are shared with TRBD1. V gave up 0 bases and J gave up 5 bases; unmatched junction bases: 6. The germline gives CDR1 SGHRS, CDR2 YFSETQ. The CDR3 contains 15 residues. The variable domain in full, completed from reference TRBV5-1 and TRBJ2-3, reads KAGVTQTPRYLIKTRGQQVTLSCSPISGHRSVSWYQQTPGQGLQFLFEYFSETQRNKGNFPGRFSGRQFSNSRSEMNVSTLELGDSALYLCASSLVTGKLDTQYFGPGTRLTVL.

The V gene is TRBV5-1, the J gene TRBJ1-4; D remains ambiguous. V gave up 6 bases and J gave up 1 base, with 7 bases separating them. This CDR3 has 13 amino acids. Germline CDR1 is SGHRS and CDR2 is YFSETQ. CDR3 in DNA: TGCGCCAGCAAACCAGGAACTAATGAAAAACTGTTTTTT. Encoded protein: CASKPGTNEKLFF.

Only one count was recorded for this clone. The genes are TRBV12-5 and TRBJ1-6; weak D call: TRBD1 (5 bases). The ends were cut back, 2 bases at V and 7 bases at J, with 12 bases in the middle. The CDR3 has 15 amino acids. Germline V gives CDR1 LGHNT, CDR2 FRNRAP. The CDR3 DNA reads as TGTGCTAGTGGTTTGTCGGCGGGGACGAATTCACCCCTCCACTTT. Encoded protein: CASGLSAGTNSPLHF.

The chain is built from TRBV9 and TRBJ2-7; a weak D match, TRBD1 (7 bases). V lost 3 bases to trimming and J lost 2 bases, with 15 bases between them. This CDR3 contains 15 residues. Germline lookup yields CDR1 SGDLS and CDR2 YYNGEE. CDR3 sequence (DNA): TGTGCCAGCAGCGAGGGGGCTAGCGTAACCTACGAGCAGTACTTC. It yields the protein CASSEGASVTYEQYF.

This rearrangement joins TRBV5-4 to TRBJ2-5, with 8 bases fitting TRBD1. The germline CDR1 and CDR2 sequences are SGHNT and YYREEE (reference sequence). The J segment lost 5 bases and the V segment lost 4 bases, leaving 7 bases of the junction unmatched. The CDR3 spans 14 residues. CDR3 amino acids: CASSQGATIETQYF. The CDR3 DNA sequence: TGTGCCAGCAGCCAGGGGGCTACAATTGAGACCCAGTACTTC.

V and J are TRBV10-3 and TRBJ2-1; 9 nucleotides agree with TRBD1. Trimming removed 9 bases from V and 8 bases from J; junction bases left unmatched: 8. Germline CDR1 ENHRY, CDR2 SYGVKD. This CDR3 contains 13 residues. The CDR3 sequence is CAMATGGSDEQFF. CDR3 sequence (DNA): TGTGCCATGGCCACAGGGGGCAGCGATGAGCAGTTCTTC.

This chain uses TRBV30 with TRBJ2-2; D remains unclear. From germline, CDR1 is GTSNPN and CDR2 SVGIG (reference sequence). V was cut by 3 bases and J by 1 base, with 9 bases left in between. The CDR3 loop spans 14 amino acids. The CDR3 protein is CAWRPFRNTGELFF. The DNA of the CDR3 is TGTGCCTGGAGACCGTTTAGGAACACCGGGGAGCTGTTTTTT. Full variable domain (remainder filled in from reference TRBV30 and TRBJ2-2): SQTIHQWPATLVQPVGSPLSLECTVEGTSNPNLYWYRQAAGRGLQLLFYSVGIGQISSEVPQNLSASRPQDRQFILSSKKLLLSDSGFYLCAWRPFRNTGELFFGEGSRLTVL.

The chain combines TRBV11-2 with TRBJ1-5, with TRBD1 matching 11 bases. Losses at the gene ends were 5 bases for V and 0 bases for J; bases not matched to a gene: 6. Germline V gene sequence: CDR1 SGHAT, CDR2 FQNNGV. The CDR3 contains 17 residues. The CDR3 loop is CASSPRDRGISNQPQHF. The CDR3 DNA sequence: TGTGCCAGCAGCCCCCGGGACAGGGGGATTAGCAATCAGCCCCAGCATTTT.

The rearrangement joins TRBV11-2 to TRBJ1-1; D perhaps matches TRBD1 (6 bases). Trimming took 5 bases from V and 4 from J, leaving 20 bases between them. The germline gives CDR1 SGHAT, CDR2 FQNNGV. CDR3 length equals 16 residues. CDR3 region: CASSPKYRAALTEAFF. The DNA of the CDR3 is TGTGCCAGCAGCCCTAAGTACAGGGCCGCGCTCACTGAAGCTTTCTTT.

The count of this clone is one. The genes are TRBV7-3 and TRBJ2-3; 7 nucleotides agree with TRBD2. CDR3 length: 15 amino acids. The germline CDR1 and CDR2 sequences are SGHTA and FQGTGA. The ends lost 6 bases at V and 8 bases at J; junction bases unmatched: 14. The CDR3 here is CASSFDTYGRSTQYF. The CDR3 bases are TGTGCCAGCAGTTTCGATACTTACGGGAGGAGTACGCAGTATTTT.

The V call is TRBV7-9, the J call TRBJ2-2; unclear D gene. The V gene lost 4 bases and the J gene lost 7 bases, with 13 bases spanning the gap. This CDR3 spans 14 amino acids. CDR1 is SEHNR and CDR2 is FQNEAQ in the germline V gene (reference sequence). The DNA of the CDR3 is TGTGCCAGCAGCTGGAAGGGTGTGGTCGGGGAGCTGTTTTTT. Residues: CASSWKGVVGELFF.

The CDR3: CASTSGRVGDTQYF. CDR3 DNA sequence: TGTGCCAGCACCAGCGGGAGAGTGGGAGATACGCAGTATTTT. The chain couples TRBV2 to TRBJ2-3, with 8 bases that match TRBD2. CDR3 length: 14 residues. Germline CDR1 SNHLY, CDR2 FYNNEI. The V segment lost 7 bases and the J segment 5 bases; nucleotides outside the gene matches: 8.

This chain connects TRBV6-6 to TRBJ2-7, with 7 bases aligning to TRBD2. This CDR3 comprises 14 residues. The V and J ends lost 2 bases and 1 base, in that order; junction bases with no gene match: 2. Germline V gives CDR1 MNHNY, CDR2 SVGAGI (reference sequence). Here the CDR3 reads CASSYEAGSYEQYF. As DNA, the CDR3 is TGTGCCAGCAGTTACGAAGCGGGGTCCTACGAGCAGTACTTC.

The rearrangement uses TRBV21-1 and TRBJ2-5; the D call in the table, TRBD2, was not verified against the DNA. TRBV21-1 is a documented pseudogene. This CDR3 is built from 14 residues. The CDR3 bases are TGTGCCAGCAGCAAATTGGGGGGGATAGAGACCCAGTACTTC. Translating it yields CASSKLGGIETQYF.